The 32 T cell receptor beta chains in this list originate from one sample, sequenced in a study of regulatory T cells in long-lasting Graves disease. As to time point: newly diagnosed GD, antithyroid drugs for less than 3 months. PBMC RNA served as the TCR library source. Relying on iRepertoire HTBI primers and Arm-PCR of CDR3 regions, the team built TCR beta libraries. Each CDR3 protein is one row after TCRdb ran MiXCR on the multiplex PCR reads. The sample has 600,000 to 650,000 distinct CDR3 sequences, about 16% seen once. A further study also used this sample, focusing on T cells in Graves' hyperthyroidism and ophthalmopathy.

The specimen comprised peripheral blood mononuclear cells (PBMCs), sampled at new diagnosis, from a patient treated with antithyroid drugs. The receptors were gathered from a woman in her 30s with Graves disease.

In this sample, this clonotype turned up many times. The chain uses TRBV6-5 and TRBJ1-1; no definite D call. Germline loops: CDR1 MNHEY, CDR2 SVGAGI. The CDR3 runs to 14 residues. Trimming cost V 2 bases and J 6 bases, with 13 bases left between them. CDR3 bases: TGTGCCAGCAGTTACCTGGGATCCGCCGCTGAAGCTTTCTTT. Its translation: CASSYLGSAAEAFF.

This clonotype was seen repeatedly, ten times or more. This chain links TRBV2 with TRBJ2-7, with D unclear. Germline CDR1 reads SNHLY; CDR2 reads FYNNEI. Trimming left V 5 bases short and J 5 bases short, with 10 bases between. The CDR3 spans 12 residues. CDR3: CASSPGWHEQYF. The CDR3 DNA reads TGTGCCAGCAGTCCCGGATGGCACGAGCAGTACTTC.

This clonotype was seen at least ten times. The rearrangement joins TRBV2 to TRBJ2-1; 12 bases map to TRBD2. CDR3 size: 15 residues. CDR1 and CDR2 from the germline V gene are SNHLY and FYNNEI. The V gene end was trimmed by 6 bases and the J gene end by 9 bases; junction bases not matched to a gene: 9. Here the CDR3 DNA reads TGTGCCAGCAGACGCCTAGCGGGAGGGCCCAGTGAGCAGTTCTTC. Amino acids: CASRRLAGGPSEQFF.

This clonotype was detected ten times or more. The chain carries TRBV12-3 or TRBV12-4 and TRBJ2-1, with 14 bases aligning to TRBD2. This CDR3 contains 17 residues. After removal of 3 bases from V and 9 bases from J, the junction contained 10 bases not matched to a gene. The CDR3 protein is CASSLGPRLAGGLEQFF. In nucleotides, the CDR3 is TGTGCCAGCAGTTTGGGCCCTAGACTAGCGGGAGGGCTTGAGCAGTTCTTC.

A few counts support this clonotype. This sequence joins TRBV19 and TRBJ2-1, with TRBD1 identical over 7 bases. CDR3 length: 14 amino acids. Looked up from germline, CDR1 is LNHDA and CDR2 is SQIVND (reference sequence). Trimming at V came to 6 bases and at J to 7 bases, leaving 9 bases not matched to a gene. The CDR3 sequence is CASSIDRDGNEQFF. As DNA, the CDR3 is TGTGCCAGTAGCATCGACAGGGATGGAAATGAGCAGTTCTTC.

This clonotype has only one observation. The genes are TRBV5-6 and TRBJ1-2; TRBD1 agrees at 9 bases. The CDR3 loop spans 17 amino acids. V lost 4 bases, J lost 3 bases, and 13 bases stayed unmatched. Germline CDR1 and CDR2: SGHDT and YYEEEE. CDR3 region: CASSLITGTGMYYGYTF. Here the CDR3 DNA reads TGTGCCAGCAGCCTAATAACCGGGACAGGGATGTACTATGGCTACACCTTC. The whole variable domain, filled in from reference TRBV5-6 and TRBJ1-2, reads DAGVTQSPTHLIKTRGQQVTLRCSPKSGHDTVSWYQQALGQGPQFIFQYYEEEERQRGNFPDRFSGHQFPNYSSELNVNALLLGDSALYLCASSLITGTGMYYGYTFGSGTRLTVV.

As for this clonotype: A much larger clone sits a single nucleotide away, making a read error possible. V is TRBV7-8 and J is TRBJ2-7; 8 bases match TRBD1. The length of the CDR3 is 14 residues. CDR1 is SGHVS and CDR2 is FQNEAQ in the germline V gene. CDR3 in amino acids: CAGSLPQGVYEQYF. In DNA, the CDR3 is TGTGCCGGCAGCTTACCACAGGGGGTCTACGAGCAGTACTTC.

The gene calls are TRBV19 and TRBJ1-2, with D maybe TRBD1 (5 bases). CDR3 size: 14 residues. The V end lost 4 bases, the J end lost 3 bases, and 12 bases lay between the germline ends. Germline assignment: CDR1 LNHDA and CDR2 SQIVND (reference sequence). For the CDR3, the DNA is TGTGCCAGTAGTACCCCGTGGGACTACTATGGCTACACCTTC. This encodes CASSTPWDYYGYTF.

The V gene is TRBV19, the J gene TRBJ1-5, with unresolved D. From germline, CDR1 is LNHDA and CDR2 SQIVND (reference sequence). CDR3 size: 16 residues. V was cut by 3 bases and J by 0 bases, with 12 bases left in between. In DNA form, the CDR3 reads TGTGCCAGTAGTATTGGGAACAGCTTTAGCAATCAGCCCCAGCATTTT. Protein product: CASSIGNSFSNQPQHF.

This clonotype was counted between two and nine times. Here the CDR3 reads CASSITDGSPLHF. The CDR3 nucleotides are TGTGCCAGTAGTATAACCGACGGTTCACCCCTCCACTTT. This chain connects TRBV19 to TRBJ1-6; D remains unclear. Germline CDR1 reads LNHDA; CDR2 reads SQIVND (reference sequence). CDR3 length: 13 amino acids. The V end lost 2 bases, the J end lost 9 bases, and 8 bases lay between the germline ends.

Regarding this clonotype: A single base separates this from a much larger clone, so it may be a read error. The chain combines TRBV28 with TRBJ2-2; D is unclear. Germline V gives CDR1 MDHEN, CDR2 SYDVKM. The CDR3 has 14 amino acids. CDR3 coding DNA: TGTACCAGCAGCCTTTTGGGCTCGGCCGGGGAGCTGTTTTTT. Translating it yields CTSSLLGSAGELFF.

Note on this clonotype: Given a much more abundant clone one base away, this may be a read error. J is TRBJ2-7 and V is TRBV27; D may be TRBD1 or TRBD2 (6 bases each). This CDR3 contains 13 residues. CDR1 and CDR2 from the germline V gene are MNHEY and SMNVEV (reference sequence). Deletions cut 6 bases from V and 3 bases from J, with 12 bases between. The CDR3 loop reads CASRKGGIYEQYF. The CDR3 coding sequence is TGTGCCAGCAGAAAGGGGGGAATCTACGAGCAGTACTTC.

The chain is built from TRBV19 and TRBJ2-1, with TRBD2 identical over 7 bases. The CDR3 runs 15 residues. Germline V lookup: CDR1 LNHDA, CDR2 SQIVND (reference sequence). V lost 6 bases, J lost 6 bases, and 11 bases stayed unmatched. CDR3 protein: CASRTPGLSSNEQFF. In DNA form, the CDR3 reads TGTGCCAGTAGGACCCCGGGACTATCGTCCAATGAGCAGTTCTTC. The full variable domain, its missing parts supplied by reference TRBV19 and TRBJ2-1, is DGGITQSPKYLFRKEGQNVTLSCEQNLNHDAMYWYRQDPGQGLRLIYYSQIVNDFQKGDIAEGYSVSREKKESFPLTVTSAQKNPTAFYLCASRTPGLSSNEQFFGPGTRLTVL.

This clonotype was picked up a small number of times. The rearrangement links TRBV6-1 to TRBJ2-1, with 7 bases identical to TRBD2. With V trimmed by 0 bases and J by 4 bases, 3 bases remained unmatched. CDR3 length: 15 amino acids. Germline assignment: CDR1 MNHNS and CDR2 SASEGT. The CDR3 DNA follows: TGTGCCAGCAGTGAAGCGGGAGGGGAGTACAATGAGCAGTTCTTC. It translates to CASSEAGGEYNEQFF.

The V gene is TRBV3-1, the J gene TRBJ2-1, with 14 bases lining up with TRBD2. Germline V gives CDR1 LGHDT, CDR2 YNNKEL (reference sequence). The CDR3 covers 16 residues. J lost 2 bases, V lost 4 bases, and 1 base had no gene match. CDR3 sequence reads: CASSRLAGGPYNEQFF. DNA of the CDR3: TGTGCCAGCAGCCGACTAGCGGGAGGGCCCTACAATGAGCAGTTCTTC.

This clonotype has a count of ten or more. The chain uses TRBV12-3 or TRBV12-4 and TRBJ1-4; TRBD1 is a possible D gene (5 bases). There are 11 residues in the CDR3. The germline V and J ends were trimmed by 8 bases and 8 bases, with 9 bases remaining between them. CDR3 in amino acids: CASGYREKLFF. For the CDR3, the DNA is TGTGCCAGCGGATACAGGGAAAAACTGTTTTTT.

V and J are TRBV27 and TRBJ1-2; the D is unclear. Germline CDR1 and CDR2: MNHEY and SMNVEV (reference sequence). Trimming removed 2 bases at V and 4 bases at J, with 8 bases between. The CDR3 extends over 13 amino acids. The CDR3 spells CASSLKGIYGYTF. As DNA, the CDR3 is TGTGCCAGCAGTTTAAAGGGAATCTATGGCTACACCTTC.

V and J are TRBV2 and TRBJ2-7, with unresolved D. Germline V gives CDR1 SNHLY, CDR2 FYNNEI. The V and J ends lost 6 bases and 4 bases respectively, with 16 bases between them. The CDR3 loop spans 14 amino acids. DNA of the CDR3: TGTGCCAGCAGCCCATCTCCCGCGCTGTACGAGCAGTACTTC. Protein product: CASSPSPALYEQYF. Drawing the rest from reference TRBV2 and TRBJ2-7, the complete variable domain is EPEVTQTPSHQVTQMGQEVILRCVPISNHLYFYWYRQILGQKVEFLVSFYNNEISEKSEIFDDQFSVERPDGSNFTLKIRSTKLEDSAMYFCASSPSPALYEQYFGPGTRLTVT.

The chain employs TRBV3-1 and TRBJ1-2; no definite D call. Trimming took off 1 base at V and 4 bases at J, with 7 bases between the two ends. From germline, CDR1 is LGHDT and CDR2 YNNKEL (reference sequence). The length of the CDR3 is 13 residues. DNA of the CDR3: TGTGCCAGCAGCCAAGGGCAGGCCTATGGCTACACCTTC. Its protein product is CASSQGQAYGYTF.

This clonotype was observed at least ten times. The chain uses TRBV28 and TRBJ2-1; tentatively, D is TRBD1 or TRBD2 (5 bases each). V lost 6 bases, J lost 4 bases, and 22 bases lay in between. Germline CDR1 reads MDHEN; CDR2 reads SYDVKM. The CDR3 contains 17 residues. CDR3 bases: TGTGCCAGCAGCAGCCAGAGGGGTCAGGGTCGATACAATGAGCAGTTCTTC. Its protein is CASSSQRGQGRYNEQFF.

The CDR3 protein is CASREVEDGKLFF. CDR3 sequence (DNA): TGCGCCAGCCGCGAAGTTGAGGACGGCAAACTGTTTTTT. The chain carries TRBV5-1 and TRBJ1-4; D gene ambiguous. Deletions cut 7 bases from V and 11 bases from J, with 18 bases between. The CDR3 has 13 amino acids. The germline V gene has CDR1 SGHRS and CDR2 YFSETQ.

This clonotype has at least ten counts. V is TRBV2 and J is TRBJ2-7; D call uncertain. The germline gives CDR1 SNHLY, CDR2 FYNNEI. The CDR3 is made up of 15 amino acids. Trimming cost V 6 bases and J 0 bases, with 15 bases left between them. The CDR3 spells CASRLSTVSSYEQYF. DNA of the CDR3: TGTGCCAGCAGACTATCGACGGTGAGCTCCTACGAGCAGTACTTC.

V and J are TRBV6-2 or TRBV6-3 and TRBJ2-1; D gene uncertain. CDR3 length: 12 residues. V lost 5 bases, J lost 8 bases, and 10 bases lay in between. Germline V gene lookup returns CDR1 MNHEY and CDR2 SVGEGT. CDR3: CASSRRPHEQFF. The DNA of the CDR3 is TGTGCCAGCAGTAGGCGGCCCCATGAGCAGTTCTTC.

This clonotype was picked up many times. The chain recombines TRBV7-9 with TRBJ1-1, with D possibly matching TRBD1 (6 bases). Trimming shortened V by 6 bases and J by 1 base, and 12 bases separated the two germline ends. The CDR3 contains 14 residues. Germline V lookup: CDR1 SEHNR, CDR2 FQNEAQ (reference sequence). CDR3 coding DNA: TGTGCCAGCAGTCAGGGGTCCAAGAACACTGAAGCTTTCTTT. Its protein is CASSQGSKNTEAFF.

This clonotype occurred many times. The rearrangement links TRBV9 to TRBJ2-1; D is possibly TRBD1 (5 bases). This CDR3 contains 14 residues. Deletions cut 3 bases from V and 6 bases from J, with 13 bases between. Germline V gives CDR1 SGDLS, CDR2 YYNGEE. The DNA of the CDR3 is TGTGCCAGCAGCGCCTCCCAGGGATTCAATGAGCAGTTCTTC. Translation gives CASSASQGFNEQFF.

The table lists this clonotype with a few counts. This chain uses TRBV13 with TRBJ2-3; TRBD1 might be the D (6 bases). Trimming cost V 5 bases and J 4 bases, with 19 bases left between them. CDR1 and CDR2 (germline): PRHDT, FYEKMQ (reference sequence). The CDR3 length is 16 residues. This chain's CDR3 is CASSPKQGPGADTQYF. In nucleotides, the CDR3 is TGTGCCAGCAGCCCTAAACAGGGACCTGGGGCAGATACGCAGTATTTT.

There are many counts of this clonotype. The V gene is TRBV24-1, the J gene TRBJ1-2; the match to TRBD1 covers 10 bases. J gave up 6 bases and V 2 bases, and 2 bases lay outside the gene matches. This CDR3 region has 14 residues. The germline gives CDR1 KGHDR, CDR2 SFDVKD. This CDR3 is CATSDWGTGDGYTF. The CDR3 DNA reads as TGTGCCACCAGTGATTGGGGGACAGGGGATGGCTACACCTTC.

This clonotype was picked up many times. J is TRBJ2-7 and V is TRBV7-2; 11 bases match TRBD1. In germline, CDR1 is SGHTA, CDR2 FQGNSA. This CDR3 comprises 18 residues. With V trimmed by 5 bases and J by 1 base, 13 bases remained unmatched. For the CDR3, the DNA is TGTGCCAGCAGCCGCAGATGGTTGGGGACAGGGGGGTCCTACGAGCAGTACTTC. It is translated as CASSRRWLGTGGSYEQYF.

This clonotype has a count of ten or more. V is TRBV12-3 or TRBV12-4 and J is TRBJ2-7, with D perhaps assigned TRBD1 or TRBD2 (5 bases each). The CDR3 extends over 14 amino acids. With 5 bases removed from V and 4 bases from J, the gap between germline ends came to 15 bases. For the CDR3, the DNA is TGTGCCAGCAGTGCCTCCGGGACGCCATACGAGCAGTACTTC. This codes for CASSASGTPYEQYF.

This clonotype was observed a few times. This chain uses TRBV2 with TRBJ1-6, with D unclear. With 0 bases removed from V and 10 bases from J, the gap between germline ends came to 7 bases. The CDR3 consists of 13 residues. Germline V lookup: CDR1 SNHLY, CDR2 FYNNEI. CDR3 coding DNA: TGTGCCAGCAGTGAAGCGGTAGGGTCACCCCTCCACTTT. It specifies CASSEAVGSPLHF.

This clonotype was detected a few times. The chain is built from TRBV7-9 and TRBJ1-1, with D unclear. Germline V lookup: CDR1 SEHNR, CDR2 FQNEAQ (reference sequence). The CDR3 has 12 amino acids. Deletions cut 5 bases from V and 7 bases from J, with 11 bases between. CDR3 sequence reads: CASSLGTIEAFF. CDR3 DNA sequence: TGTGCCAGCAGCCTCGGAACCATTGAAGCTTTCTTT.

The V and J genes are TRBV6-5 and TRBJ1-1; D possibly corresponds to TRBD1 (5 bases). The CDR3 runs 11 residues. The ends were cut back, 1 base at V and 11 bases at J, with 8 bases in the middle. The V gene's germline CDR1 is MNHEY and CDR2 SVGAGI. The CDR3 region is CASSYFGGAFF. The CDR3 DNA sequence: TGTGCCAGCAGTTACTTTGGGGGGGCTTTCTTT.